Presented here are 31 T cell receptor beta chains from one specimen sequenced in a study of cytomegalovirus exposure and HLA in healthy donors. The study ran its PCR with 60 Vbeta and 13 Jbeta primers. Profiling relied on immunoSEQ multiplex PCR, and the TCRdb table lists in-frame clones only, not all of them. The sample contains approximately 160,000 clones, about 75% of which appear only once. The sequenced sample was PBMCs. These receptors all stem from a man between 18 and 29 years old in good health and CMV-seronegative.

The J gene is TRBJ2-7, the V gene TRBV25-1; D possibly corresponds to TRBD1 (6 bases). This CDR3 has 13 residues. Trimming removed 4 bases at V and 7 bases at J, with 14 bases between. Germline V gene data show CDR1 as MGHDK and CDR2 as SYGVNS. CDR3 sequence (DNA): TGTGCCAGCAGTGGGACTCAGGGGTTGGAGCAGTACTTC. It specifies CASSGTQGLEQYF.

V and J are TRBV2 and TRBJ2-3; 9 bases are shared with TRBD2. CDR3 length: 15 amino acids. Germline lookup yields CDR1 SNHLY and CDR2 FYNNEI. V shed 4 bases, J shed 6 bases, and the junction held 8 bases outside the gene matches. In nucleotides, the CDR3 is TGTGCCAGCAGTGGTACGCGGGAGGGCCCCGATACGCAGTATTTT. Encoded protein: CASSGTREGPDTQYF.

The CDR3 protein is CASSRLETANEKLFF. In DNA, the CDR3 is TGTGCCAGCAGCCGCCTCGAGACTGCTAATGAAAAACTGTTTTTT. The V call is TRBV7-2, the J call TRBJ1-4, with D unclear. V lost 5 bases and J 3 bases, leaving 13 bases between the germline ends. Germline V lookup: CDR1 SGHTA, CDR2 FQGNSA. The CDR3 runs to 15 residues.

The chain carries TRBV6-1 and TRBJ2-5; 10 bases are shared with TRBD2. The junction had 3 bases not matched to a gene; V was cut back by 6 bases and J by 2 bases. Looked up from germline, CDR1 is MNHNS and CDR2 is SASEGT. This CDR3 comprises 14 residues. This chain's CDR3 is CASSKTSGQETQYF. The CDR3 DNA is TGTGCCAGCAGCAAGACTAGCGGGCAAGAGACCCAGTACTTC.

This chain links TRBV5-1 with TRBJ2-7, with a possible D match to TRBD2 (6 bases). The CDR3 length is 15 residues. The ends were cut back, 1 base at V and 0 bases at J, with 11 bases in the middle. In germline, CDR1 is SGHRS, CDR2 YFSETQ. The CDR3 DNA is TGCGCCAGCAGCTTGTTTGCGGGACTCTCCTACGAGCAGTACTTC. Translating gives CASSLFAGLSYEQYF.

J is TRBJ2-7 and V is TRBV13; 13 bases match TRBD2. Germline V gene lookup returns CDR1 PRHDT and CDR2 FYEKMQ (reference sequence). This CDR3 is built from 14 residues. J lost 2 bases, V lost 10 bases, and 5 bases had no gene match. In DNA form, the CDR3 reads TGTGCCACTAGGACTAGCGGGAGCCCCTACGAGCAGTACTTC. This translates into CATRTSGSPYEQYF.

This clone has only one observation. The rearrangement links TRBV27 to TRBJ1-1, with D unresolved. Trimming shortened V by 5 bases and J by 5 bases, and 12 bases separated the two germline ends. The CDR3 sequence is 13 residues long. Germline CDR1 and CDR2: MNHEY and SMNVEV (reference sequence). Here the CDR3 reads CASSPRTGTEAFF. The CDR3 region has the DNA TGTGCCAGCAGTCCCAGGACGGGGACTGAAGCTTTCTTT.

The chain joins TRBV6-8 to TRBJ2-7; 14 positions match TRBD2. The CDR3 has 18 amino acids. The germline gives CDR1 MNHGY, CDR2 SAAAGT. V lost 1 base to trimming and J lost 3 bases; unmatched junction nucleotides: 8. The CDR3 nucleotides read TGTGCCAGCAGTTACTGGACTAGCGGGAGGAGGGGCGGCTACGAGCAGTACTTC. Translated, it gives CASSYWTSGRRGGYEQYF.

V and J are TRBV25-1 and TRBJ2-5, with D possibly TRBD2 on 6 matching bases. V lost 5 bases to trimming and J lost 5 bases, with 15 bases between them. The CDR3 runs to 14 residues. Germline assignment: CDR1 MGHDK and CDR2 SYGVNS. CDR3 in amino acids: CASSPHGGRETQYF. For the CDR3, the DNA is TGTGCCAGCAGTCCCCATGGGGGGAGGGAGACCCAGTACTTC.

J is TRBJ2-1 and V is TRBV7-9; 12 bases line up with TRBD2. The CDR3 runs 15 residues. CDR1 SEHNR and CDR2 FQNEAQ come from the germline V gene (reference sequence). V was pared by 6 bases and J by 7 bases, with 7 bases of the junction left unmatched. The CDR3 DNA reads as TGTGCCAGCAGTCATACCGGGACTAGCGGGAATGAGCAGTTCTTC. As protein: CASSHTGTSGNEQFF.

This chain links TRBV7-2 with TRBJ2-7; D possibly corresponds to TRBD1 (5 bases). The V gene's germline CDR1 is SGHTA and CDR2 FQGNSA. The CDR3 consists of 13 residues. Trimming removed 1 base at V and 5 bases at J, with 9 bases between. CDR3 region: CASSLVPGNEQYF. Written as DNA, the CDR3 is TGTGCCAGCAGCTTAGTTCCAGGGAACGAGCAGTACTTC.

The chain couples TRBV4-3 to TRBJ2-2; the match to TRBD2 covers 8 bases. With V trimmed by 3 bases and J by 4 bases, 4 bases remained unmatched. The CDR3 contains 15 residues. The germline V gene encodes CDR1 LGHNA and CDR2 YSLEER. CDR3 sequence (DNA): TGCGCCAGCAGCCATGTTAGCGGGGTCACCGGGGAGCTGTTTTTT. Translation: CASSHVSGVTGELFF.

The chain has TRBV19 and TRBJ2-7; 8 bases match TRBD2. This CDR3 spans 18 amino acids. V gave up 2 bases and J gave up 2 bases; unmatched junction bases: 14. In germline, CDR1 is LNHDA, CDR2 SQIVND (reference sequence). The CDR3 loop is CASSILAGSSGGPYEQYF. The CDR3 nucleotides read TGTGCCAGTAGTATACTAGCGGGCTCGAGTGGGGGACCCTACGAGCAGTACTTC.

The chain uses TRBV4-3 and TRBJ2-1, with a possible D match to TRBD2 (6 bases). Trimming pared 3 bases from V and 2 bases from J, leaving 14 bases between. The CDR3 covers 16 residues. The germline gives CDR1 LGHNA, CDR2 YSLEER. CDR3 coding DNA: TGCGCCAGCAGCCAGGATCTAGCGACCACCTACAATGAGCAGTTCTTC. It translates to CASSQDLATTYNEQFF.

The genes are TRBV9 and TRBJ2-7; TRBD1 is a possible D gene (6 bases). Germline CDR1 is SGDLS and CDR2 is YYNGEE. The CDR3 totals 13 residues. The ends were cut back, 2 bases at V and 3 bases at J, with 9 bases in the middle. The CDR3 coding sequence is TGTGCCAGCAGCGTCATGGACAGCTACGAGCAGTACTTC. Protein sequence: CASSVMDSYEQYF.

The chain combines TRBV7-6 with TRBJ2-6; maybe TRBD1 (6 bases). The CDR3 runs 18 residues. In germline, CDR1 is SGHVS, CDR2 FNYEAQ. V shed 2 bases and J shed 0 bases, with 14 bases lying between them. CDR3 coding DNA: TGTGCCAGCAGCTTATGGAAGGACAGTTTCTCTGGGGCCAACGTCCTGACTTTC. Protein: CASSLWKDSFSGANVLTF.

The rearrangement uses TRBV9 and TRBJ2-3; a weak D match, TRBD2 (5 bases). CDR1 SGDLS and CDR2 YYNGEE come from the germline V gene. V was cut by 4 bases and J by 4 bases, with 22 bases left in between. The CDR3 has 17 residues. CDR3 sequence (DNA): TGTGCCAGCAGCTCCTTTTTAGCGATGGAGGTCGCAGATACGCAGTATTTT. This sequence encodes CASSSFLAMEVADTQYF.

CDR3 protein: CASSRGPSGTGELFF. The CDR3 bases are TGTGCCAGTAGTAGGGGCCCCAGTGGGACCGGGGAGCTGTTTTTT. This sequence joins TRBV19 and TRBJ2-2; tentative D call: TRBD1 (5 bases). This CDR3 contains 15 residues. CDR1 and CDR2 (germline): LNHDA, SQIVND (reference sequence). V lost 4 bases and J 5 bases, leaving 14 bases between the germline ends.

The chain carries TRBV9 and TRBJ1-2; possibly TRBD1 for D (6 bases). The CDR3 extends over 15 amino acids. In germline, CDR1 is SGDLS, CDR2 YYNGEE. Deletions cut 4 bases from V and 1 base from J, with 14 bases between. CDR3 sequence: CASSPLDSLNYGYTF. CDR3 nucleotide sequence: TGTGCCAGCAGCCCACTGGACAGCCTTAACTATGGCTACACCTTC.

V is TRBV4-1 and J is TRBJ1-1; D possibly corresponds to TRBD1 (6 bases). Trimming removed 3 bases at V and 5 bases at J, with 10 bases between. The germline gives CDR1 MGHRA, CDR2 YSYEKL. The CDR3 length is 13 residues. CDR3 residues: CASSQLGATEAFF. CDR3 coding DNA: TGCGCCAGCAGCCAGTTGGGGGCGACTGAAGCTTTCTTT.

V usage is TRBV9 and J usage is TRBJ2-7, with 9 positions matching TRBD2. This CDR3 is built from 16 residues. Looked up from germline, CDR1 is SGDLS and CDR2 is YYNGEE. The trim removed 0 bases at V and 3 bases at J, leaving 7 bases unmatched. CDR3 loop: CASSVAPGREGYEQYF. The CDR3 DNA is TGTGCCAGCAGCGTAGCACCCGGGCGGGAGGGCTACGAGCAGTACTTC. The full variable domain, completed using reference TRBV9 and TRBJ2-7, is DSGVTQTPKHLITATGQRVTLRCSPRSGDLSVYWYQQSLDQGLQFLIQYYNGEERAKGNILERFSAQQFPDLHSELNLSSLELGDSALYFCASSVAPGREGYEQYFGPGTRLTVT.

The chain joins TRBV6-4 to TRBJ2-3, with TRBD2 identical over 10 bases. CDR3 length: 15 residues. The germline gives CDR1 MRHNA, CDR2 SNTAGT. V dropped 3 bases and J dropped 4; count of bases not matched to a gene: 4. The CDR3 region is CASSESLAGADTQYF. The CDR3 bases are TGTGCCAGCAGTGAATCTCTAGCGGGAGCAGATACGCAGTATTTT.

The gene calls are TRBV2 and TRBJ1-1; tentatively, D is TRBD1 (5 bases). Germline V gives CDR1 SNHLY, CDR2 FYNNEI. This CDR3 has 11 amino acids. Trimming took off 6 bases at V and 7 bases at J, with 9 bases between the two ends. Here the CDR3 DNA reads TGTGCCAGCAGCTCAGACAGTGAAGCTTTCTTT. It encodes CASSSDSEAFF. The full variable domain, completed using reference TRBV2 and TRBJ1-1, is EPEVTQTPSHQVTQMGQEVILRCVPISNHLYFYWYRQILGQKVEFLVSFYNNEISEKSEIFDDQFSVERPDGSNFTLKIRSTKLEDSAMYFCASSSDSEAFFGQGTRLTVV.

This chain links TRBV28 with TRBJ1-2; D is perhaps TRBD1 (5 bases). The CDR3 covers 16 residues. Trimming shortened V by 4 bases and J by 5 bases, and 20 bases separated the two germline ends. The germline CDR1 and CDR2 sequences are MDHEN and SYDVKM. In DNA form, the CDR3 reads TGTGCCAGCAGTTCCTCCGACAGAAAGCAATCTTATGGCTACACCTTC. Translating gives CASSSSDRKQSYGYTF.

CDR3 loop: CASSLGLALHNEQFF. The CDR3 nucleotides read TGTGCCAGCAGTTTGGGGCTAGCGTTACACAATGAGCAGTTCTTC. This chain connects TRBV28 to TRBJ2-1; maybe TRBD2 (6 bases). Germline CDR1 and CDR2: MDHEN and SYDVKM. This CDR3 contains 15 residues. V lost 3 bases to trimming and J lost 5 bases, with 14 bases between them.

This clone was detected only a few times. The rearrangement uses TRBV5-1 and TRBJ1-5, with D possibly TRBD1 on 5 matching bases. Trimming removed 0 bases from V and 7 bases from J, with 14 bases in between. This CDR3 is 15 amino acids long. The germline V gene encodes CDR1 SGHRS and CDR2 YFSETQ. The CDR3 loop is CASSLAGTQGQPQHF. In nucleotides, the CDR3 is TGCGCCAGCAGCTTGGCCGGAACGCAGGGACAGCCCCAGCATTTT.

This clone appeared a single time. The chain uses TRBV9 and TRBJ2-3, with D tentatively TRBD2 (6 bases). CDR1 SGDLS and CDR2 YYNGEE come from the germline V gene. There are 14 residues in the CDR3. V shed 4 bases and J shed 5 bases, with 14 bases lying between them. Here the CDR3 reads CASSPRLDGDTQYF. The CDR3, as DNA: TGTGCCAGCAGCCCGAGACTAGATGGAGATACGCAGTATTTT.

The V gene is TRBV27, the J gene TRBJ2-5; tentatively, D is TRBD2 (6 bases). The CDR3 totals 16 residues. Per germline, CDR1 MNHEY and CDR2 SMNVEV (reference sequence). The V and J ends lost 3 bases and 2 bases respectively, with 16 bases between them. The CDR3 DNA is TGTGCCAGCAGTTTTGCGGGGCGTCGGTTGCAAGAGACCCAGTACTTC. It encodes CASSFAGRRLQETQYF.

The chain recombines TRBV27 with TRBJ2-3; 10 bases line up with TRBD2. The CDR3 is 16 residues long. Germline lookup yields CDR1 MNHEY and CDR2 SMNVEV (reference sequence). J was trimmed by 6 bases and V by 4 bases; bases with no gene match: 10. CDR3 DNA: TGTGCCAGCAGTTCCCTCGGGCTAGCGGGAGAGGATACGCAGTATTTT. Translating it yields CASSSLGLAGEDTQYF.

V is TRBV7-9 and J is TRBJ2-1, with 8 bases matching TRBD2. Germline V gene sequence: CDR1 SEHNR, CDR2 FQNEAQ (reference sequence). V was clipped by 3 bases and J by 5 bases; unmatched bases: 18. This CDR3 has 19 residues. In nucleotides, the CDR3 is TGTGCCAGCAGCTTTTCTGTCGGCCGGGCTCCCGGGGGGGACAATGAGCAGTTCTTC. Translating it yields CASSFSVGRAPGGDNEQFF.

V and J are TRBV4-1 and TRBJ1-4; TRBD1 is a possible D gene (5 bases). Per the germline V gene, CDR1 is MGHRA and CDR2 is YSYEKL. The CDR3 is 15 residues long. V lost 4 bases and J lost 7, with 16 bases in between. The CDR3 protein is CASSPLGAGSEKLFF. CDR3 nucleotides: TGCGCCAGCAGCCCGCTCGGGGCCGGGAGTGAAAAACTGTTTTTT.